This TCR beta chain was obtained from a study of tumor-infiltrating lymphocytes in primary liver carcinoma. The CDR3 consists of 14 residues. Germline CDR1 is MDHEN and CDR2 is SYDVKM. In this sample, this clonotype turned up once. One end of the junction does not line up with germline, which may come from a read error. RNA and DNA were co-extracted from around 20-30 mg of unsorted bulk tissue. A primer matching the constant region was used to make TCR beta cDNA from around 550 ng of total RNA. The TCR beta library was amplified through three nested multiplex PCR rounds in a modified ARM-PCR procedure. Investigators reported that the first two PCR rounds, at approximately 11 cycles each, used TRBV1-TRBV30 forward primers with a C-beta reverse primer. In TCRdb, the multiplex PCR reads were re-called with MiXCR into one record per CDR3 protein. Of under 200,000 distinct CDR3 sequences listed, 85% are singletons.

The sequencing sample was made of tumor tissue from primary liver carcinoma. The V call is TRBV28, the J call TRBJ2-7; D gene unclear. The sequence derives from a man aged 40-49 years with primary liver carcinoma and hepatitis B virus infection. The CDR3 DNA reads TGTACCAGCAACCCTCATCAACACGGGCACGAGCAGTACTTC. This encodes CTSNPHQHGHEQYF.